One sample yielded the 22 T cell receptor beta chains listed below, sequenced in a study of CD8+CD57+ T cells in acquired aplastic anemia. The TCR beta profiling, which covered VDJ combination and CDR3 sequence, was carried out using genomic DNA as the template. TCRdb re-called the reads with MiXCR, one entry per CDR3 protein. The sample consists of 450,000 to 600,000 distinct CDR3 sequences, around 32% of them appearing once. Patients selected for sequencing had displayed CD8+CD57+ cell expansion by flow cytometry. What was sequenced was sorted CD4+, CD8+, or CD8+CD57+ T cells (not recorded which) from PBMCs. All receptors come from a human donor with aplastic anemia.

This clonotype was counted between two and nine times. This chain connects TRBV6-1 to TRBJ2-1; unclear D gene. Trimming removed 3 bases from V and 2 bases from J, with 8 bases in between. The germline gives CDR1 MNHNS, CDR2 SASEGT. The CDR3 spans 14 residues. The CDR3 sequence: CASSDGTTYNEQFF. Written as DNA, the CDR3 is TGTGCCAGCAGTGACGGAACTACCTACAATGAGCAGTTCTTC.

This clonotype has a handful of counts. The rearrangement links TRBV20-1 to TRBJ2-5, with a weak D call TRBD1 (5 bases). The germline gives CDR1 DFQATT, CDR2 SNEGSKA (reference sequence). The CDR3 length is 13 residues. V gave up 5 bases and J gave up 4 bases, with 14 bases separating them. CDR3 nucleotides: TGCAGTGCTCATCCCCAGGGTTTAGAGACCCAGTACTTC. Protein sequence: CSAHPQGLETQYF.

In its sample, this clonotype was seen many times. The V and J genes are TRBV7-8 and TRBJ2-5; 8 nucleotides line up with TRBD1. The CDR3 is made up of 15 amino acids. After removal of 5 bases from V and 4 bases from J, the junction contained 9 bases not matched to a gene. The germline gives CDR1 SGHVS, CDR2 FQNEAQ. Here the CDR3 DNA reads TGTGCCAGCAGCACCAGGACAGGGCGGCGAGAGACCCAGTACTTC. Translating it yields CASSTRTGRRETQYF.

The CDR3 sequence is CASTGTGGRETQYF. The CDR3 DNA is TGTGCCAGCACAGGGACAGGGGGCCGAGAGACCCAGTACTTC. The chain links TRBV25-1 to TRBJ2-5, with 12 bases fitting TRBD1. Trimming at V came to 7 bases and at J to 4 bases, leaving 4 bases not matched to a gene. Germline CDR1 and CDR2: MGHDK and SYGVNS. There are 14 residues in the CDR3.

The J gene is TRBJ1-5, the V gene TRBV28; D gene ambiguous. The CDR3 runs 14 residues. The germline V gene encodes CDR1 MDHEN and CDR2 SYDVKM. The germline V and J ends were trimmed by 8 bases and 3 bases, with 14 bases remaining between them. This CDR3 reads CASLNLGYNQPQHF. CDR3 in DNA: TGTGCCAGCCTGAATCTGGGATACAATCAGCCCCAGCATTTT.

This clonotype was observed a handful of times. This chain uses TRBV30 with TRBJ2-5; no definite D call. This CDR3 has 13 residues. V lost 2 bases and J lost 2, with 9 bases in between. Germline V gene lookup returns CDR1 GTSNPN and CDR2 SVGIG (reference sequence). CDR3: CAWSTSRQETQYF. The CDR3 nucleotides read TGTGCCTGGAGTACGTCCAGACAAGAGACCCAGTACTTC.

This chain uses TRBV7-2 with TRBJ1-4; TRBD1 is a possible D gene (6 bases). The length of the CDR3 is 13 residues. The V gene lost 3 bases and the J gene lost 8 bases, with 10 bases spanning the gap. The germline gives CDR1 SGHTA, CDR2 FQGNSA. The CDR3 DNA follows: TGTGCCAGCAGCTTGGGGGGCAGGGAAAAACTGTTTTTT. The encoded protein is CASSLGGREKLFF.

The CDR3 spells CASSKEGTVRNEKLFF. In DNA, the CDR3 is TGTGCCAGCAGTAAGGAAGGGACAGTACGAAATGAAAAACTGTTTTTT. The chain recombines TRBV28 with TRBJ1-4; 7 bases align to TRBD1. The CDR3 is made up of 16 amino acids. Germline-derived CDR1 and CDR2 are MDHEN and SYDVKM. Trimming removed 5 bases from V and 5 bases from J; junction bases left unmatched: 11.

This rearrangement joins TRBV11-2 to TRBJ2-7, with a tentative D call TRBD2 (5 bases). V was clipped by 1 base and J by 2 bases, with 15 bases between them. This CDR3 region has 16 residues. CDR1 is SGHAT and CDR2 is FQNNGV in the germline V gene. CDR3 coding DNA: TGTGCCAGCAGCTTAGTAGGGCCCGGGGAAGCCTACGAGCAGTACTTC. Amino acids: CASSLVGPGEAYEQYF.

This clonotype was observed a handful of times. The rearrangement joins TRBV2 to TRBJ1-2; 9 positions agree with TRBD1. The ends lost 9 bases at V and 7 bases at J; junction bases unmatched: 6. The CDR3 contains 12 residues. CDR1 is SNHLY and CDR2 is FYNNEI in the germline V gene. In DNA, the CDR3 is TGTGCCAGAAAGGACAGGGGCTCTGGCTACACCTTC. It is translated as CARKDRGSGYTF.

About this clonotype itself: Mismatch with germline at one junction end may stem from a read error. This sequence joins TRBV10-2 and TRBJ1-1; 11 nucleotides agree with TRBD1. From germline, CDR1 is WSHSY and CDR2 SAAADI. This CDR3 contains 13 residues. CDR3 amino acids: CASDGQGAGRAFF. The CDR3 coding sequence is TGTGCCAGCGATGGACAGGGGGCGGGGAGGGCTTTCTTT.

This chain connects TRBV12-3 or TRBV12-4 to TRBJ2-5; maybe TRBD2 (5 bases). Trimming pared 4 bases from V and 5 bases from J, leaving 17 bases between. The CDR3 has 15 amino acids. Here the CDR3 reads CASSSKHGRGETQYF. The DNA for the CDR3 is TGTGCCAGCAGTTCCAAGCATGGGCGCGGGGAGACCCAGTACTTC.

The rearrangement uses TRBV11-2 and TRBJ2-7, with 8 bases fitting TRBD2. CDR3 length equals 16 residues. Per the germline V gene, CDR1 is SGHAT and CDR2 is FQNNGV. The V and J ends lost 5 bases and 3 bases, in that order; junction bases with no gene match: 12. This CDR3 reads CASSTGPSAGGYEQYF. CDR3 coding DNA: TGTGCCAGCAGCACCGGACCTTCCGCGGGGGGCTACGAGCAGTACTTC.

There are many counts of this clonotype. The chain recombines TRBV15 with TRBJ1-1; D gene unclear. Germline V gene data show CDR1 as LNHNV and CDR2 as YYDKDF (reference sequence). The CDR3 sequence is 15 residues long. V gave up 5 bases and J gave up 5 bases, with 18 bases separating them. The CDR3 DNA reads as TGTGCCACCAGCCCTACTAAGATCCTAAGGACTGAAGCTTTCTTT. Its translation: CATSPTKILRTEAFF. The full variable domain, in which reference TRBV15 and TRBJ1-1 provide the parts outside the CDR3, is DAMVIQNPRYQVTQFGKPVTLSCSQTLNHNVMYWYQQKSSQAPKLLFHYYDKDFNNEADTPDNFQSRRPNTSFCFLDIRSPGLGDTAMYLCATSPTKILRTEAFFGQGTRLTVV.

This clonotype was observed many times. This chain links TRBV20-1 with TRBJ1-2; D is possibly TRBD1 (5 bases). This CDR3 region has 13 residues. Trimming cost V 2 bases and J 5 bases, with 12 bases left between them. Germline V gene lookup returns CDR1 DFQATT and CDR2 SNEGSKA (reference sequence). CDR3 nucleotides: TGCAGTGCTAGAAACATGACAGCTTATGGCTACACCTTC. It encodes CSARNMTAYGYTF.

This clonotype was detected only a few times. V usage is TRBV9 and J usage is TRBJ1-4, with D tentatively TRBD1 (6 bases). The CDR3 is made up of 15 amino acids. With 0 bases removed from V and 7 bases from J, the gap between germline ends came to 13 bases. Germline CDR1 is SGDLS and CDR2 is YYNGEE. CDR3 sequence: CASSVDPGAFEKLFF. The CDR3 coding sequence is TGTGCCAGCAGCGTAGATCCGGGGGCGTTTGAAAAACTGTTTTTT.

This clonotype was seen ten or more times. The chain uses TRBV5-1 and TRBJ1-1, with D perhaps TRBD1 (5 bases). CDR1 SGHRS and CDR2 YFSETQ come from the germline V gene. Trimming removed 4 bases at V and 3 bases at J, with 22 bases between. The CDR3 has 17 amino acids. CDR3 in DNA: TGCGCCAGCAGCACCCTGCCTAGGGGCGCAGGTGACACTGAAGCTTTCTTT. Encoded protein: CASSTLPRGAGDTEAFF. The variable domain in full, completed from reference TRBV5-1 and TRBJ1-1, reads KAGVTQTPRYLIKTRGQQVTLSCSPISGHRSVSWYQQTPGQGLQFLFEYFSETQRNKGNFPGRFSGRQFSNSRSEMNVSTLELGDSALYLCASSTLPRGAGDTEAFFGQGTRLTVV.

This clonotype was counted a few times. This chain uses TRBV7-3 with TRBJ2-2, with D perhaps matching TRBD1 (5 bases). CDR1 is SGHTA, CDR2 FQGTGA, per germline. The CDR3 is made up of 15 amino acids. The V and J ends lost 2 bases and 4 bases respectively, with 11 bases between them. CDR3 residues: CASSLLTASTGELFF. CDR3 coding DNA: TGTGCCAGCAGCTTATTGACAGCCAGCACCGGGGAGCTGTTTTTT.

This clonotype was counted at least ten times. The chain joins TRBV2 to TRBJ1-6; D is unresolved. CDR1 and CDR2 (germline): SNHLY, FYNNEI. The germline V and J ends were trimmed by 3 bases and 4 bases, with 19 bases remaining between them. This CDR3 region has 18 residues. The chain's CDR3 is CASSDPTRSLLYNSPLHF. The DNA of the CDR3 is TGTGCCAGCAGTGATCCCACCCGGAGCCTTTTGTATAATTCACCCCTCCACTTT.

In this sample, this clonotype turned up a few times. The V call is TRBV12-3 or TRBV12-4, the J call TRBJ2-2; D remains unclear. CDR3 length: 13 amino acids. Trimming pared 1 base from V and 7 bases from J, leaving 7 bases between. CDR3 in DNA: TGTGCCAGCAGTTTAGACTCCGGCGGGGAGCTGTTTTTT. It translates to CASSLDSGGELFF.

The chain couples TRBV11-2 to TRBJ1-5; no firm D call. V was shortened by 5 bases and J by 1 base, with 18 bases between the two germline ends. The CDR3 is 17 residues long. CDR1 and CDR2 (germline): SGHAT, FQNNGV. CDR3 loop: CASSNTPGRGSNQPQHF. The CDR3 DNA reads TGTGCCAGCAGCAACACTCCGGGCCGAGGGAGCAATCAGCCCCAGCATTTT.

This clonotype has ten or more counts. The V gene is TRBV2, the J gene TRBJ2-7; possible D gene TRBD1, 6 bases. The ends were cut back, 5 bases at V and 2 bases at J, with 13 bases in the middle. Germline loops: CDR1 SNHLY, CDR2 FYNNEI. This CDR3 comprises 14 residues. DNA of the CDR3: TGTGCCAGCAGTATGGACAGAAAAACCTACGAGCAGTACTTC. Translated, it gives CASSMDRKTYEQYF.